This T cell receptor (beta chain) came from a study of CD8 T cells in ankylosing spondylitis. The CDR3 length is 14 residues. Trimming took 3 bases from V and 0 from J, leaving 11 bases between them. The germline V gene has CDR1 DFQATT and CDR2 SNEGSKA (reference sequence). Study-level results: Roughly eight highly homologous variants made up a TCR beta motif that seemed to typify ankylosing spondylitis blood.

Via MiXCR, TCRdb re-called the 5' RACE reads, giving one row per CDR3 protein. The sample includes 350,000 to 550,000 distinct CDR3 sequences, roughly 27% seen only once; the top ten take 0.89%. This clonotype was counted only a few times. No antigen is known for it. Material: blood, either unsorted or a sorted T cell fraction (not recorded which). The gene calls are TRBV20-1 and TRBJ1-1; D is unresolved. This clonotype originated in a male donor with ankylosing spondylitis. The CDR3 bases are TGCAGTGCTAGCGCCGGGCCGTTGAACACTGAAGCTTTCTTT. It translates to CSASAGPLNTEAFF.